Listed here are 8 T cell receptor beta chains from one sample, sequenced in a study of T cells in Graves' hyperthyroidism and ophthalmopathy. TCR beta CDR3 regions were amplified from RNA. Using the HTBI primer set, a first-round RT-PCR was run on the TCR CDR3. TCRdb fed the multiplex PCR reads into MiXCR, producing one record per CDR3 protein. The sample consists of a few hundred thousand distinct CDR3 sequences, around 18% of them appearing once. Sequencing was performed on blood. The receptors were gathered from a man younger than 35 with Graves' ophthalmopathy.

This chain connects TRBV12-3 or TRBV12-4 to TRBJ1-4; unclear D gene. The CDR3 loop spans 14 amino acids. Trimming removed 3 bases from V and 8 bases from J, with 13 bases in between. CDR3 DNA sequence: TGTGCCAGCAGTTTTGGGTGGCCTGGGGAAAAACTGTTTTTT. Its translation is CASSFGWPGEKLFF.

This rearrangement joins TRBV15 to TRBJ2-2, with 9 positions matching TRBD2. From germline, CDR1 is LNHNV and CDR2 YYDKDF (reference sequence). With 6 bases clipped from V and 2 bases from J, the junction kept 7 bases outside the gene matches. The CDR3 runs to 16 residues. CDR3 residues: CATRNPAGGNTGELFF. The CDR3 DNA reads TGTGCCACCAGAAATCCAGCGGGGGGTAACACCGGGGAGCTGTTTTTT.

In this sample, this clonotype is medium-sized. V gene TRBV2 combines with J gene TRBJ1-2; no firm D call. Germline V gene sequence: CDR1 SNHLY, CDR2 FYNNEI. This CDR3 spans 12 amino acids. Trimming removed 0 bases at V and 2 bases at J, with 1 base between. In DNA form, the CDR3 reads TGTGCCAGCAGTGAAGCCAACTATGGCTACACCTTC. This translates into CASSEANYGYTF. Combining the CDR3 with reference TRBV2 and TRBJ1-2 gives the whole variable domain EPEVTQTPSHQVTQMGQEVILRCVPISNHLYFYWYRQILGQKVEFLVSFYNNEISEKSEIFDDQFSVERPDGSNFTLKIRSTKLEDSAMYFCASSEANYGYTFGSGTRLTVV.

This clonotype was counted ten times or more. The rearrangement uses TRBV29-1 and TRBJ1-1, with 10 bases that match TRBD1. The CDR3 sequence is 16 residues long. J lost 0 bases, V lost 4 bases, and 8 bases had no gene match. CDR1 SQVTM and CDR2 ANQGSEA come from the germline V gene. In nucleotides, the CDR3 is TGCAGCGTTGCCCTCGGACAGGGGGTTATGAACACTGAAGCTTTCTTT. Protein product: CSVALGQGVMNTEAFF.

The chain is built from TRBV4-1 and TRBJ2-2; TRBD2 matches at 10 bases. The trim removed 3 bases at V and 1 base at J, leaving 2 bases unmatched. Germline V lookup: CDR1 MGHRA, CDR2 YSYEKL. The CDR3 spans 16 residues. The CDR3 DNA is TGCGCCAGCAGCCATGTAGCGGGGGGGAACACCGGGGAGCTGTTTTTT. Encoded protein: CASSHVAGGNTGELFF.

This clonotype was recorded many times. The CDR3 coding sequence is TGTGCCAGCAGCGTTCTAGCGGGGTTTCAAGAGACCCAGTACTTC. It codes for CASSVLAGFQETQYF. This chain uses TRBV9 with TRBJ2-5, with 9 bases matching TRBD2. V gave up 2 bases and J gave up 2 bases; unmatched junction bases: 4. CDR1 is SGDLS and CDR2 is YYNGEE in the germline V gene. CDR3 size: 15 residues.

The table lists this clonotype with many counts. J is TRBJ2-7 and V is TRBV6-2 or TRBV6-3, with 9 nucleotides matching TRBD1. The CDR3 sequence is 13 residues long. V lost 6 bases, J lost 7 bases, and 7 bases stayed unmatched. CDR1 and CDR2 from the germline V gene are MNHEY and SVGEGT. CDR3 amino acids: CASSPTGGREQYF. The CDR3 DNA follows: TGTGCCAGCAGCCCGACAGGGGGTAGGGAGCAGTACTTC.

This clonotype was detected only a few times. The rearrangement joins TRBV9 to TRBJ2-7; 7 bases match TRBD1. Germline loops: CDR1 SGDLS, CDR2 YYNGEE. The V gene end was trimmed by 4 bases and the J gene end by 3 bases; junction bases not matched to a gene: 4. The CDR3 has 13 residues. The CDR3 nucleotides are TGTGCCAGCAGCACGGGACAGAGCTACGAGCAGTACTTC. It codes for CASSTGQSYEQYF.